This TCR beta chain was documented in a study of cytomegalovirus exposure and HLA in healthy donors. The study, taken as a whole, reports: Immune exposure information available was restricted to CMV serostatus. Roughly uniform sequencing depth across donors was assumed, possibly incorrectly. Later analysis revealed greater clonal expansion in HLA-associated TCR beta chains than in equally common others.

The length of the CDR3 is 15 residues. After removal of 1 base from V and 5 bases from J, the junction contained 1 base not matched to a gene. CDR1 and CDR2 (germline): SGHNT, YYREEE (reference sequence). About this clone itself: Its target is unknown.

A multiplex PCR was run with 60 Vbeta primers and 13 Jbeta primers. How the authors handled the data: Later, an analysis found about 77 million unique TCR beta chains, and some 10 million of these were shared. Clones were read by immunoSEQ multiplex PCR, and TCRdb kept only the in-frame ones, dropping some. The V and J calls and clone size were taken over from that table, and D and trimming were inferred from the DNA. Its listing shows 120,000 to 150,000 clones. The V gene is TRBV5-4, the J gene TRBJ2-1; 12 bases fit TRBD2. Sequencing was performed on PBMCs. The sequence derives from a woman in her late teens or twenties in good health and CMV-seronegative. The CDR3 spells CASSLRTSGNNEQFF. The CDR3 nucleotides are TGTGCCAGCAGCTTGAGGACTAGCGGGAACAATGAGCAGTTCTTC.